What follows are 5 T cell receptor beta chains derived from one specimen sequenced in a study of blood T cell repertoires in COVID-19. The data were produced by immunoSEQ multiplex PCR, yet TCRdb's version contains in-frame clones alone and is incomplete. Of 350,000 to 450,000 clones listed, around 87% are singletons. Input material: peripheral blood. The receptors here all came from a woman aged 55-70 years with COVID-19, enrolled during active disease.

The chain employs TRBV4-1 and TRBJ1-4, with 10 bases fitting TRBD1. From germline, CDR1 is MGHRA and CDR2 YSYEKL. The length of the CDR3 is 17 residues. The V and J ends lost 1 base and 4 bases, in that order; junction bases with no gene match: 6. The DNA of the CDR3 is TGCGCCAGCAGCCAAGCCGGGACAGGGGCTGTTAATGAAAAACTGTTTTTT. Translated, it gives CASSQAGTGAVNEKLFF.

CDR3 bases: TGTGCCAGCAGCCACTTTCAGGGAACGGGCTCCTACAATGAGCAGTTCTTC. This codes for CASSHFQGTGSYNEQFF. V usage is TRBV7-9 and J usage is TRBJ2-1; D is possibly TRBD1 (5 bases). The CDR3 extends over 17 amino acids. Germline V CDR1 and CDR2: SEHNR, FQNEAQ (reference sequence). Deletions cut 5 bases from V and 0 bases from J, with 17 bases between. Together with reference TRBV7-9 and TRBJ2-1, the CDR3 gives the full variable domain: DTGVSQNPRHKITKRGQNVTFRCDPISEHNRLYWYRQTLGQGPEFLTYFQNEAQLEKSRLLSDRFSAERPKGSFSTLEIQRTEQGDSAMYLCASSHFQGTGSYNEQFFGPGTRLTVL.

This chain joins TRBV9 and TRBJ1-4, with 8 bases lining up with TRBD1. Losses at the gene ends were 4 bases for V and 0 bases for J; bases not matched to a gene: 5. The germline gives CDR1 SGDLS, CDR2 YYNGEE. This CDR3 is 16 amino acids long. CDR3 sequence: CASSLRQGTTNEKLFF. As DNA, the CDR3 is TGTGCCAGCAGCCTAAGACAGGGGACAACTAATGAAAAACTGTTTTTT.

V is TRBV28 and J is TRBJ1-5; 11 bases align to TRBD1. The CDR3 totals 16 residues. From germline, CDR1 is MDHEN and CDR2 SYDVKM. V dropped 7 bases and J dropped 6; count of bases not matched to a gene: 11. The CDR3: CASTLHPGTGGQPQHF. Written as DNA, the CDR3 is TGTGCCAGCACTCTTCACCCCGGGACAGGGGGTCAGCCCCAGCATTTT.

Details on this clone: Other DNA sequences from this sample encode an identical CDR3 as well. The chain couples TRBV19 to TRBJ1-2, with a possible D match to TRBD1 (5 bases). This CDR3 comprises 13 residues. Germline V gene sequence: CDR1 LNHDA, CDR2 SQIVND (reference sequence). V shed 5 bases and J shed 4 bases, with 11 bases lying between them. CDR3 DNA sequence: TGTGCCAGTAGTCCGACAGCTTCCTATGGCTACACCTTC. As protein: CASSPTASYGYTF. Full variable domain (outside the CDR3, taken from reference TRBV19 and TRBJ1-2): DGGITQSPKYLFRKEGQNVTLSCEQNLNHDAMYWYRQDPGQGLRLIYYSQIVNDFQKGDIAEGYSVSREKKESFPLTVTSAQKNPTAFYLCASSPTASYGYTFGSGTRLTVV.